This entry lists 18 T cell receptor beta chains sequenced from one sample in a study of radiation and T cells in renal cell carcinoma. Generated by immunoSEQ multiplex PCR, the TCRdb table keeps only in-frame clones and is missing some. The data contain more than 140,000 clones, less than 85% of them singletons. Specified time point: baseline pretreatment blood. Stated treatment: 15 Gy SBRT to primary tumor, nephrectomy 4 weeks later. The starting material was blood, obtained from a patient whose treatment included radiotherapy and nephrectomy. The receptors were gathered from a woman between 50 and 59 years old with renal cell carcinoma.

The count of this clone is one. This chain uses TRBV5-1 with TRBJ2-7; D tentatively reads TRBD1 or TRBD2 (6 bases each). The CDR3 loop spans 16 amino acids. The ends were cut back, 1 base at V and 2 bases at J, with 16 bases in the middle. Per germline, CDR1 SGHRS and CDR2 YFSETQ. The DNA of the CDR3 is TGCGCCAGCAGCTTGAATTCGGAAGGGGGGACCTACGAGCAGTACTTC. This gives the protein CASSLNSEGGTYEQYF.

The chain combines TRBV5-4 with TRBJ1-5; 7 nucleotides match TRBD1. The J segment lost 4 bases and the V segment lost 4 bases, leaving 11 bases of the junction unmatched. CDR3 length: 16 amino acids. Germline CDR1 reads SGHNT; CDR2 reads YYREEE (reference sequence). The DNA for the CDR3 is TGTGCCAGCAGCCAACAGGGGCCCTTAGGGAATCAGCCCCAGCATTTT. It yields the protein CASSQQGPLGNQPQHF.

The chain combines TRBV6-5 with TRBJ1-1; tentative D call: TRBD1 (6 bases). There are 14 residues in the CDR3. Germline-derived CDR1 and CDR2 are MNHEY and SVGAGI. Trimming took off 8 bases at V and 1 base at J, with 14 bases between the two ends. CDR3 region: CASRRGGANTEAFF. Here the CDR3 DNA reads TGTGCCAGCCGGAGGGGGGGGGCGAACACTGAAGCTTTCTTT.

V usage is TRBV19 and J usage is TRBJ1-5, with D unclear. Trimming pared 2 bases from V and 5 bases from J, leaving 13 bases between. The germline V gene has CDR1 LNHDA and CDR2 SQIVND (reference sequence). This CDR3 contains 15 residues. The CDR3 DNA reads TGTGCCAGTAGTATATCCGGGGAACTTGATCAGCCCCAGCATTTT. This translates into CASSISGELDQPQHF.

This chain links TRBV19 with TRBJ1-5, with TRBD1 as a possible D gene (5 bases). Looked up from germline, CDR1 is LNHDA and CDR2 is SQIVND (reference sequence). This CDR3 spans 14 amino acids. Trimming stripped 6 bases from V and 2 bases from J, with 11 bases between. The CDR3 sequence is CASSQTGGNQPQHF. DNA of the CDR3: TGTGCCAGTAGCCAGACGGGGGGCAATCAGCCCCAGCATTTT. Variable domain in full (rest from reference TRBV19 and TRBJ1-5): DGGITQSPKYLFRKEGQNVTLSCEQNLNHDAMYWYRQDPGQGLRLIYYSQIVNDFQKGDIAEGYSVSREKKESFPLTVTSAQKNPTAFYLCASSQTGGNQPQHFGDGTRLSIL.

This CDR3 reads CASTVRNRVTGELFF. CDR3 nucleotide sequence: TGTGCCAGCACCGTAAGGAACAGGGTCACCGGGGAGCTGTTTTTT. This chain uses TRBV28 with TRBJ2-2, with D maybe TRBD1 (6 bases). Germline assignment: CDR1 MDHEN and CDR2 SYDVKM. The CDR3 is 15 amino acids. The V gene lost 7 bases and the J gene lost 4 bases, with 16 bases spanning the gap.

Comment on this clone: This CDR3 is also generated by other DNA sequences in the sample. In DNA, the CDR3 is TGCAGTGCCTCCACAAACACTGAAGCTTTCTTT. Translating gives CSASTNTEAFF. The chain has TRBV20-1 and TRBJ1-1, with D unresolved. V lost 6 bases and J 2 bases, leaving 7 bases between the germline ends. Per germline, CDR1 DFQATT and CDR2 SNEGSKA (reference sequence). There are 11 residues in the CDR3.

About this clone: Other DNA sequences in this sample translate to the same CDR3. The chain couples TRBV19 to TRBJ1-5; 7 nucleotides line up with TRBD1. V was pared by 6 bases and J by 0 bases, with 2 bases of the junction left unmatched. From germline, CDR1 is LNHDA and CDR2 SQIVND (reference sequence). This CDR3 is 14 amino acids long. The CDR3, as DNA: TGTGCCAGTAGCGGGACAGTTAGCAATCAGCCCCAGCATTTT. It translates to CASSGTVSNQPQHF.

The chain links TRBV5-4 to TRBJ2-7; D not resolved. The germline V gene encodes CDR1 SGHNT and CDR2 YYREEE (reference sequence). The V end lost 3 bases, the J end lost 2 bases, and 9 bases lay between the germline ends. The CDR3 has 13 amino acids. The CDR3 here is CASSSRSTYEQYF. In nucleotides, the CDR3 is TGTGCCAGCAGCTCCCGTTCGACCTACGAGCAGTACTTC.

This chain links TRBV2 with TRBJ2-7; D is possibly TRBD1 (6 bases). V gave up 7 bases and J gave up 2 bases, with 12 bases separating them. This CDR3 is built from 13 residues. Germline lookup yields CDR1 SNHLY and CDR2 FYNNEI. This CDR3 is CASKMDRPYEQYF. CDR3 nucleotides: TGTGCCAGCAAAATGGACAGACCCTACGAGCAGTACTTC.

The chain combines TRBV5-1 with TRBJ2-1; perhaps TRBD2 as D (5 bases). This CDR3 is built from 13 residues. Germline lookup yields CDR1 SGHRS and CDR2 YFSETQ. Trimming removed 4 bases from V and 9 bases from J, with 14 bases in between. The DNA for the CDR3 is TGCGCCAGCAGCCGCCGAGGGCTCGGTGAGCAGTTCTTC. It encodes CASSRRGLGEQFF.

V is TRBV6-5 and J is TRBJ1-2; no definite D call. Per germline, CDR1 MNHEY and CDR2 SVGAGI. Trimming shortened V by 2 bases and J by 4 bases, and 8 bases separated the two germline ends. The CDR3 contains 13 residues. As DNA, the CDR3 is TGTGCCAGCAGTTACAGGCAGCTCTATGGCTACACCTTC. This gives the protein CASSYRQLYGYTF.

The genes are TRBV5-4 and TRBJ1-4; no clear D gene. Germline assignment: CDR1 SGHNT and CDR2 YYREEE (reference sequence). The germline V and J ends were trimmed by 0 bases and 8 bases, with 14 bases remaining between them. CDR3 size: 15 residues. The DNA for the CDR3 is TGTGCCAGCAGCTTGGGTGGTGGGATTCCGGAAAAACTGTTTTTT. Encoded protein: CASSLGGGIPEKLFF. The full variable domain, its missing parts supplied by reference TRBV5-4 and TRBJ1-4, is ETGVTQSPTHLIKTRGQQVTLRCSSQSGHNTVSWYQQALGQGPQFIFQYYREEENGRGNFPPRFSGLQFPNYSSELNVNALELDDSALYLCASSLGGGIPEKLFFGSGTQLSVL.

The gene calls are TRBV5-4 and TRBJ1-4; no reliable D call. This CDR3 region has 16 residues. Germline V gene data show CDR1 as SGHNT and CDR2 as YYREEE (reference sequence). V lost 4 bases and J 8 bases, leaving 21 bases between the germline ends. The CDR3 DNA sequence: TGTGCCAGCAGCCCCCCCGGCGAGGGAGGGAGGGAAAAACTGTTTTTT. Encoded protein: CASSPPGEGGREKLFF.

This sequence joins TRBV4-3 and TRBJ2-1, with no clear D. From germline, CDR1 is LGHNA and CDR2 YSLEER. The germline V and J ends were trimmed by 1 base and 5 bases, with 3 bases remaining between them. This CDR3 spans 12 amino acids. The CDR3 here is CASSQADNEQFF. CDR3 coding DNA: TGCGCCAGCAGCCAAGCAGACAATGAGCAGTTCTTC.

V usage is TRBV15 and J usage is TRBJ1-5; D is undetermined. This CDR3 contains 13 residues. V lost 0 bases to trimming and J lost 9 bases, with 9 bases between them. CDR1 and CDR2 from the germline V gene are LNHNV and YYDKDF (reference sequence). CDR3 coding DNA: TGTGCCACCAGCAGAGATGCCCGAGGGCCCCAGCATTTT. Translated: CATSRDARGPQHF.

The rearrangement uses TRBV5-1 and TRBJ2-7; D is ambiguous. Trimming removed 5 bases from V and 10 bases from J, with 19 bases in between. Germline V lookup: CDR1 SGHRS, CDR2 YFSETQ. The CDR3 is made up of 13 amino acids. The CDR3 region has the DNA TGCGCCAGCAGTATAGGCATTTTAATGGAACAGTACTTC. It is translated as CASSIGILMEQYF.

The rearrangement joins TRBV10-3 to TRBJ2-3; D possibly corresponds to TRBD1 (6 bases). CDR3 length: 17 amino acids. Looked up from germline, CDR1 is ENHRY and CDR2 is SYGVKD. Trimming pared 7 bases from V and 0 bases from J, leaving 20 bases between. The CDR3 DNA is TGTGCCATCAAGGGACAAGGGCGGATCCCTAGCACAGATACGCAGTATTTT. Protein product: CAIKGQGRIPSTDTQYF.